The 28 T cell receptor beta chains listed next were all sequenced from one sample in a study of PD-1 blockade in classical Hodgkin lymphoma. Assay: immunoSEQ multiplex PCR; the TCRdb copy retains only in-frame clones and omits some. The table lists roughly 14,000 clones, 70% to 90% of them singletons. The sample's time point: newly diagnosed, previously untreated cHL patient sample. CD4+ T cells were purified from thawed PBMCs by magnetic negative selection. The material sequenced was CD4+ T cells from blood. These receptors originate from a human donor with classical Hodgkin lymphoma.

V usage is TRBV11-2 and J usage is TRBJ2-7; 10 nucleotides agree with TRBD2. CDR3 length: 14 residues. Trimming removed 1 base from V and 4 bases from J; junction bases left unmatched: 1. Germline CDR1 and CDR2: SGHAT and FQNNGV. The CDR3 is CASSLGSGRYEQYF. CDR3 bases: TGTGCCAGCAGCTTAGGTAGCGGGAGGTACGAGCAGTACTTC.

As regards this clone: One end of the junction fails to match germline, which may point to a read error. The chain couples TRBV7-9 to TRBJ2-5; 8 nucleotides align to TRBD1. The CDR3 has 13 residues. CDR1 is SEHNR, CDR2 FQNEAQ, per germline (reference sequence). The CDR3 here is CASSLGIRDRSDF. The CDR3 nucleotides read TGTGCCAGCAGCTTAGGAATCCGGGACAGGTCTGACTTC.

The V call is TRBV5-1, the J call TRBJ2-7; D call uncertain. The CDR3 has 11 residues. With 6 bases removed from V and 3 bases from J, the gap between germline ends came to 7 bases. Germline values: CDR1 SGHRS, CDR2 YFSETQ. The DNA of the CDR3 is TGCGCCAGCATGGGCGTCTACGAGCAGTACTTC. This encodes CASMGVYEQYF. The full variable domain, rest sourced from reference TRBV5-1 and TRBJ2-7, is KAGVTQTPRYLIKTRGQQVTLSCSPISGHRSVSWYQQTPGQGLQFLFEYFSETQRNKGNFPGRFSGRQFSNSRSEMNVSTLELGDSALYLCASMGVYEQYFGPGTRLTVT.

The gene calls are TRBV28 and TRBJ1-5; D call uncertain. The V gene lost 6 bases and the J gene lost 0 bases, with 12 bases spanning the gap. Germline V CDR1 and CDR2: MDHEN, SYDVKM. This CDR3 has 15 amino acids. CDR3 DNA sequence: TGTGCCAGCAGACTACCTCGGGGTAGCAATCAGCCCCAGCATTTT. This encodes CASRLPRGSNQPQHF.

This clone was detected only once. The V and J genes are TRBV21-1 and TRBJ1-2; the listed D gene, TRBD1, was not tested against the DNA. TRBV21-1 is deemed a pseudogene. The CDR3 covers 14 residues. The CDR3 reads CASSTRQGAYGYTF. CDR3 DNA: TGTGCCAGCAGCACCCGACAGGGAGCCTATGGCTACACCTTC.

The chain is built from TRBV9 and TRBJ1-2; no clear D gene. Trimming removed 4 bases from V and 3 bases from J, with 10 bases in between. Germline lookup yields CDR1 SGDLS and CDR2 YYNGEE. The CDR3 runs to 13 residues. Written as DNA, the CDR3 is TGTGCCAGCAGCCCACGGACGGACTATGGCTACACCTTC. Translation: CASSPRTDYGYTF.

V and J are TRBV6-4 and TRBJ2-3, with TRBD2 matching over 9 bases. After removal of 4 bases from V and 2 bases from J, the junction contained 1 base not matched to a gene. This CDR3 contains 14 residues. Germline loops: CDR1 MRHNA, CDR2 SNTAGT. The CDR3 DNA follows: TGTGCCAGCAGTGCTAGCGGGGCCACAGATACGCAGTATTTT. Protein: CASSASGATDTQYF.

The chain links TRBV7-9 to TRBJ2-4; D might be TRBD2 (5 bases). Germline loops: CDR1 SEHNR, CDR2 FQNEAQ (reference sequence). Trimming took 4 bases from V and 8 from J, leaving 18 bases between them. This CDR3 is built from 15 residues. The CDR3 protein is CASSSLIGGRDIQYF. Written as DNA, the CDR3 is TGTGCCAGCAGCTCCCTTATAGGAGGCAGAGACATTCAGTACTTC.

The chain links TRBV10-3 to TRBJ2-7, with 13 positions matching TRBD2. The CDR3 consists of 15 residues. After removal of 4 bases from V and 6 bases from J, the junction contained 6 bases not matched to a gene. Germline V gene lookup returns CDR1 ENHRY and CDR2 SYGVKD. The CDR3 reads CAISATSGREGEQYF. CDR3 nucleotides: TGTGCCATCAGTGCAACTAGCGGGAGGGAGGGCGAGCAGTACTTC.

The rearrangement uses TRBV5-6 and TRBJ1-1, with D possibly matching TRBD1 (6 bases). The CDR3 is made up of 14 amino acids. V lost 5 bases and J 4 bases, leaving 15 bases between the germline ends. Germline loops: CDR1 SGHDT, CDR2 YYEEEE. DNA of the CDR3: TGTGCCAGCAGACAGGGAAGGTGGAGCACTGAAGCTTTCTTT. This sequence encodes CASRQGRWSTEAFF.

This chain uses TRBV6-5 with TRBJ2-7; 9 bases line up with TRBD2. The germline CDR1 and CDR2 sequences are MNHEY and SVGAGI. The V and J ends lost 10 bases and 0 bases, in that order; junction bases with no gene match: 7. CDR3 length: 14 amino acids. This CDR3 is CATRLTSGSYEQYF. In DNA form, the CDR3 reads TGTGCCACCCGATTGACTAGCGGCTCCTACGAGCAGTACTTC.

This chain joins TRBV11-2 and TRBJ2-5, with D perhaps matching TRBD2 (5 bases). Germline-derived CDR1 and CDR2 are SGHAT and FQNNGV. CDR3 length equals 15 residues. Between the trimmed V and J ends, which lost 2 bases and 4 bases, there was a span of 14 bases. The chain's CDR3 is CASSLTILGSETQYF. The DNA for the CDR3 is TGTGCCAGCAGCTTAACGATACTAGGCTCAGAGACCCAGTACTTC. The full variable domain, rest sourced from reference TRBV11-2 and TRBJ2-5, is EAGVAQSPRYKIIEKRQSVAFWCNPISGHATLYWYQQILGQGPKLLIQFQNNGVVDDSQLPKDRFSAERLKGVDSTLKIQPAKLEDSAVYLCASSLTILGSETQYFGPGTRLLVL.

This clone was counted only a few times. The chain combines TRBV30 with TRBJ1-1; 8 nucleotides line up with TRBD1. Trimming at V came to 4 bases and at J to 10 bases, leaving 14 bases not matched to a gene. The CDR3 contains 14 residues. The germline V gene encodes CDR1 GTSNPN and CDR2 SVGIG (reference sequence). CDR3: CAWTIDRGVDRAFF. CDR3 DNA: TGTGCCTGGACCATCGACAGGGGCGTCGATAGAGCTTTCTTT. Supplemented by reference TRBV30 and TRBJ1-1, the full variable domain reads SQTIHQWPATLVQPVGSPLSLECTVEGTSNPNLYWYRQAAGRGLQLLFYSVGIGQISSEVPQNLSASRPQDRQFILSSKKLLLSDSGFYLCAWTIDRGVDRAFFGQGTRLTVV.

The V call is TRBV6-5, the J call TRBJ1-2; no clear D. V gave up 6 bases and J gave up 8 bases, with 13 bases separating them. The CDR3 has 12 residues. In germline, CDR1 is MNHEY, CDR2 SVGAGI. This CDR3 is CASSGVRGGYTF. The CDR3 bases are TGTGCCAGCAGCGGGGTTAGAGGGGGCTACACCTTC.

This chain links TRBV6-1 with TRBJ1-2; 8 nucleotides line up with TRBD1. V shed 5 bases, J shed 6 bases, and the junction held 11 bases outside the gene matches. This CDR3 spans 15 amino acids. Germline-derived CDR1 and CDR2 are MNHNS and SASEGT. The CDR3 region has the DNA TGTGCCAGCAGTATCCGGGACAGGCCCGCAGATGGCTACACCTTC. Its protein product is CASSIRDRPADGYTF.

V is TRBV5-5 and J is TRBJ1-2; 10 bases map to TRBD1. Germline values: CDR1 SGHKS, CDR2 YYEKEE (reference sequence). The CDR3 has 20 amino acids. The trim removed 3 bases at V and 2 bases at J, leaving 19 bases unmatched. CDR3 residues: CASSSHERATGGAKNYGYTF. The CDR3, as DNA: TGTGCCAGCAGCTCGCATGAGCGCGCGACAGGGGGCGCTAAGAACTATGGCTACACCTTC.

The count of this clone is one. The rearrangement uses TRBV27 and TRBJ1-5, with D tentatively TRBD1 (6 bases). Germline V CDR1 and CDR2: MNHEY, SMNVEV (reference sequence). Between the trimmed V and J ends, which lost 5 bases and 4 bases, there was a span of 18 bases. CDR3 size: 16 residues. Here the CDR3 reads CASSPLGTKGNQPQHF. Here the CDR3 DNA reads TGTGCCAGCAGTCCCCTAGGGACAAAAGGAAATCAGCCCCAGCATTTT.

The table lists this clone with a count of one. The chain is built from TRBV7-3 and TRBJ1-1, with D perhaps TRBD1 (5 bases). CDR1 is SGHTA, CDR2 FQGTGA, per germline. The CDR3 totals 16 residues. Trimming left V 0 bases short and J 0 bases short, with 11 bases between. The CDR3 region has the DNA TGTGCCAGCAGCTTAACGGCAGGGAACCTGAACACTGAAGCTTTCTTT. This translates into CASSLTAGNLNTEAFF.

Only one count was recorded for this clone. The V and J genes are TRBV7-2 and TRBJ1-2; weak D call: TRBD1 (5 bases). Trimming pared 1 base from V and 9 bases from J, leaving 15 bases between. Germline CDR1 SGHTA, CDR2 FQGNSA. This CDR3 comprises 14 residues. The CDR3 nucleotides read TGTGCCAGCAGCTTAGATGGGGCCGGAGTTAGCTACACCTTC. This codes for CASSLDGAGVSYTF.

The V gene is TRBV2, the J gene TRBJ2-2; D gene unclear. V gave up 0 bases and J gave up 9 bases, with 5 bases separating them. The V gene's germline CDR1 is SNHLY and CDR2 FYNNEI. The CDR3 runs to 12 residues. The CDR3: CASSEARRELFF. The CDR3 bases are TGTGCCAGCAGTGAAGCGCGACGGGAGCTGTTTTTT.

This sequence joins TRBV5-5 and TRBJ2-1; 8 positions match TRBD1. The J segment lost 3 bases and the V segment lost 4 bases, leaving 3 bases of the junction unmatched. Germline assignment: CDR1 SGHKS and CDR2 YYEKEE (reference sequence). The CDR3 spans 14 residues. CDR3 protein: CASSPGTGYNEQFF. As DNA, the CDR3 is TGTGCCAGCAGCCCGGGGACAGGCTACAATGAGCAGTTCTTC.

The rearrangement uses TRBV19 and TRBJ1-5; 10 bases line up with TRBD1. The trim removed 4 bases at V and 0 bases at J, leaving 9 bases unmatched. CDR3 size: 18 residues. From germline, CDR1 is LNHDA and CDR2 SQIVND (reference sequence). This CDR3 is CASSTSDRGLYSNQPQHF. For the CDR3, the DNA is TGTGCCAGTAGTACCTCGGACAGGGGGTTATATAGCAATCAGCCCCAGCATTTT.

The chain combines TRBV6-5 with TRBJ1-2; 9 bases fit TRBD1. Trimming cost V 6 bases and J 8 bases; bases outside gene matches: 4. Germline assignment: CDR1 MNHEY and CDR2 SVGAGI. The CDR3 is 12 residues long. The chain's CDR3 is CASRDRGGGYTF. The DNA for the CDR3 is TGTGCCAGCAGGGACAGGGGAGGGGGCTACACCTTC.

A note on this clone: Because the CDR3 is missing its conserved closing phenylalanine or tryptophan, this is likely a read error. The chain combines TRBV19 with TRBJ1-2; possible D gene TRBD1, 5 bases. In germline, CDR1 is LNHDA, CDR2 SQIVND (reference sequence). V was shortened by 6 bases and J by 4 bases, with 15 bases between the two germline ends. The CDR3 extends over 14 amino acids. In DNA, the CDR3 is TGTGCCAGTAGAGCTCAGGGTAGAGGCTATGGCTACACCCTC. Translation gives CASRAQGRGYGYTL.

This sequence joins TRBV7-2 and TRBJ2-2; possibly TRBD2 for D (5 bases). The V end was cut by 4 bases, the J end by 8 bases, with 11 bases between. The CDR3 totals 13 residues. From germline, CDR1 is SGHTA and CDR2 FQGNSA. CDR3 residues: CASSSGLRGELFF. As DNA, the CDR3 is TGTGCCAGCAGCTCCGGACTCAGAGGGGAGCTGTTTTTT.

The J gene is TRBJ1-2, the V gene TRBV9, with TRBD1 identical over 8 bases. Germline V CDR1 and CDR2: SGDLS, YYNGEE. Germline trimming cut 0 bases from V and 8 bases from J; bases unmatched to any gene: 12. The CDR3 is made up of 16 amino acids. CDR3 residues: CASSVEDRAGREGYTF. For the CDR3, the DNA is TGTGCCAGCAGCGTAGAGGACAGGGCTGGGAGAGAAGGCTACACCTTC.

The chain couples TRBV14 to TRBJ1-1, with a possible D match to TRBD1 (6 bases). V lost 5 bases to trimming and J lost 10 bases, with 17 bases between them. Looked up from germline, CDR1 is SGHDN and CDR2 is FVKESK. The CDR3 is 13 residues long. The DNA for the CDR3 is TGTGCCAGCAGCACCGACGGGGGCCGAGGAGCTTTCTTT. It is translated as CASSTDGGRGAFF.

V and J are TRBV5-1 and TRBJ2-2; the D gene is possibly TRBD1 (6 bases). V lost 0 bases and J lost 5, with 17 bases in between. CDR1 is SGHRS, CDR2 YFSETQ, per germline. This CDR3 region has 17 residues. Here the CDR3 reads CASSLAISQGKTGELFF. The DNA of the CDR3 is TGCGCCAGCAGCTTGGCTATATCGCAGGGGAAAACCGGGGAGCTGTTTTTT. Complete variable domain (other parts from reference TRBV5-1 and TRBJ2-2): KAGVTQTPRYLIKTRGQQVTLSCSPISGHRSVSWYQQTPGQGLQFLFEYFSETQRNKGNFPGRFSGRQFSNSRSEMNVSTLELGDSALYLCASSLAISQGKTGELFFGEGSRLTVL.